This TCR beta chain was sequenced for a study of blood T cell repertoires in COVID-19. For the study at large: Acute and convalescent COVID-19 samples came from the United States, Italy and Spain.

The CDR3 has 14 residues. Trimming removed 4 bases from V and 3 bases from J, with 12 bases in between. In germline, CDR1 is LGHDT, CDR2 YNNKEL (reference sequence). Clones were sequenced by immunoSEQ multiplex PCR, and TCRdb holds only the in-frame ones, with some missing. The repertoire holds 150,000 to 200,000 clones, with 65% to 90% as singletons. What was sequenced was peripheral blood. V and J are TRBV3-1 (or the pseudogene TRBV3-2) and TRBJ1-2, with a possible D match to TRBD1 (6 bases). The receptor was isolated from a man in his forties or fifties with active or convalescent COVID-19. CDR3 in DNA: TGTGCCAGCAGCCTAGAACAGGGATACTATGGCTACACCTTC. Its protein product is CASSLEQGYYGYTF.